This T cell receptor (beta chain) came from a study of naive and memory T cell subsets. CD4 T cells were positively selected, then CD8 T cells from the CD4-negative fraction. This clonotype was detected many times. Its antigen remains unknown. Germline V lookup: CDR1 SQVTM, CDR2 ANQGSEA. V lost 6 bases and J 3 bases, leaving 19 bases between the germline ends. The CDR3 has 15 amino acids. Both TRBC1 and TRBC2 were covered by a beta constant-region primer of two equimolar oligonucleotides. Ligated cDNA was amplified by four rounds of PCR with nested alpha and beta constant-region primers and SP2. TCRdb processed the UMI-ligation and nested PCR reads anew with MiXCR; each CDR3 protein has one entry. The sample gives roughly 100,000 distinct CDR3 sequences, about 10% of which show up once; more than 0.13% is in the top ten. Study-level points and caveats: A few larger clonotypes appeared in naive repertoires, especially CD8, possibly memory cells re-expressing CD45RA. A clonotype means one alpha or beta sequence, not an alpha/beta pair.

J is TRBJ2-3 and V is TRBV29-1, with D possibly TRBD1 on 5 matching bases. This TCR derives from a human donor in good health. Sequenced material: naive CD4+ T cells from blood. Here the CDR3 DNA reads TGCAGCGTGATGACAGACCGAAGGGCGACAGATACGCAGTATTTT. It encodes CSVMTDRRATDTQYF.